The rows below give T cell receptor beta chains drawn from one sample of a study of circulating tumor DNA in untreated peripheral T-cell lymphoma. TCRdb keeps only in-frame clones here, not all; method: immunoSEQ multiplex PCR. The data show 2,000 or so clones, over 55% seen once. Input material: tumor tissue. Receptors were obtained from a human donor with peripheral T-cell lymphoma. CDR3s include the opening cysteine and the closing phenylalanine or tryptophan. Each record gives: V gene, J gene, CDR3 protein.

V: TRBV7-5
J: TRBJ1-2
CDR3: CASSLAESTNYGYTF

V: TRBV6-8
J: TRBJ2-1
CDR3: CASSYYSGRFDEQFF

V: TRBV6-8
J: TRBJ1-1
CDR3: CASSYQGGTEAFF

V: TRBV6-8
J: TRBJ1-2
CDR3: CASSYQRGGNYGYTF

V: TRBV11-3
J: TRBJ2-2
CDR3: CASSWTGEIGELFF

V: TRBV11-3
J: TRBJ2-3
CDR3: CASSLGAGARTDTQYF

V: TRBV29-1
J: TRBJ2-7
CDR3: CSVEDPTGGKEQYF

V: TRBV7-2
J: TRBJ2-7
CDR3: CASSIPGLQAQYF

V: TRBV11-3
J: TRBJ2-7
CDR3: CASSLGESGRNEQYF

V: TRBV25-1
J: TRBJ1-2
CDR3: CASSEWTGGGDGYTF

V: TRBV11-3
J: TRBJ2-1
CDR3: CASRRRDRGSPSSYNEQFF

V: TRBV18
J: TRBJ2-7
CDR3: CASSPIGRGEQYF

V: TRBV23-1
J: TRBJ1-5
CDR3: CASRPPERRRRGDQPQHF

V: TRBV19
J: TRBJ2-1
CDR3: CASSILTRGTSLYNEQFF

V: TRBV2
J: TRBJ2-4
CDR3: CASKRELAAKNIQYF

V: TRBV6-7
J: TRBJ2-3
CDR3: CASRWTSGGDTQYF

V: TRBV11-3
J: TRBJ2-6
CDR3: CASSSYLGTELRANVLTF

V: TRBV7-6
J: TRBJ2-1
CDR3: CASSLDTSSPYNEQFF

V: TRBV18
J: TRBJ2-2
CDR3: CASSPQSVGAGELFF

V: TRBV25-1
J: TRBJ1-1
CDR3: CASSGLGTEAFF

V: TRBV6-8
J: TRBJ1-4
CDR3: CAISAGPTNEKLFF

V: TRBV1
J: TRBJ2-1
CDR3: CASSQDYRGQDEQFF

V: TRBV30
J: TRBJ1-2
CDR3: CAWSRDRDGYTF

V: TRBV19
J: TRBJ2-3
CDR3: CASSIIATDTQYF

V: TRBV7-2
J: TRBJ2-1
CDR3: CASSFGTYNEQFF

V: TRBV28
J: TRBJ1-2
CDR3: CASSFSLQGAIYGYTF

V: TRBV1
J: TRBJ2-7
CDR3: CASSQQDASGYEQYF

V: TRBV6-8
J: TRBJ1-2
CDR3: CASSGQGGGLGYTF

V: TRBV18
J: TRBJ2-6
CDR3: CASWGYHDGGSGANVLTF